The source of this T cell receptor beta chain is a study of regulatory T cells in long-lasting Graves disease. Study results and caveats: With persistent disease, TRBV28, TRBJ1-2 and TRBJ2-5 were the favored segments. Those with persistent Graves' had less TCR diversity than newly diagnosed patients. Shared public clonotypes totalled about 2,700 in persistent patients, compared with about 960 in new patients.

Sequencing libraries for TCR beta were prepared with iRepertoire HTBI primers and Arm-PCR of CDR3 regions. Each CDR3 protein gets one entry after TCRdb re-called the multiplex PCR reads with MiXCR. The sample consists of around 460,000 distinct CDR3 sequences, about 20% of them appearing once. The CDR3 is made up of 14 amino acids. CDR1 is SGHTA, CDR2 FQGNSA, per germline. The V segment lost 7 bases and the J segment 3 bases; nucleotides outside the gene matches: 8. Sample time point: persistent/refractory GD, antithyroid drugs over 5 years with positive TRAb. RNA extracted from PBMCs served as the sequencing template. Patients of an endocrinology department in Xi'an, China, were included. Notes on this clonotype: Its antigen is still unknown. It may be a read error: a sequence one base away is much more abundant.

The receptor was derived from a female donor with Graves disease. The chain uses TRBV7-2 and TRBJ2-5; 7 bases are shared with TRBD2. Sequenced here: peripheral blood mononuclear cells (PBMCs), sampled when the disease was refractory, from a patient treated with antithyroid drugs. Here the CDR3 DNA reads TGTGCCAGCAACTTGGGGGGGGGAAAAGAGACCCAGTACTTC. Residues: CASNLGGGKETQYF.